This T cell receptor (beta chain) originates from a study of Ad26.COV2.S vaccination and SARS-CoV-2 variants. This clone was counted once. Treatment: around 19 received Ad26.COV2.S at low or high dose, single or two shots; 5 received placebo; per-sample allocation not given. Samples were taken on day 63 after the first vaccine or placebo injection. Assay: immunoSEQ multiplex PCR; the TCRdb copy retains only in-frame clones and omits some. The sample yields around 300,000 clones, about 89% seen once. Germline lookup yields CDR1 MDHEN and CDR2 SYDVKM. Trimming cost V 6 bases and J 0 bases; bases outside gene matches: 3. This CDR3 comprises 15 residues.

The material sequenced was peripheral blood, taken in a trial of Ad26.COV2.S vaccine versus placebo. This TCR was recovered from a person aged 18-65 years who received the Ad26.COV2.S COVID-19 vaccine or a placebo. This chain uses TRBV28 with TRBJ2-1, with TRBD2 identical over 9 bases. This CDR3 reads CASRIAGASYNEQFF. The CDR3, as DNA: TGTGCCAGCAGAATAGCGGGAGCCTCCTACAATGAGCAGTTCTTC.